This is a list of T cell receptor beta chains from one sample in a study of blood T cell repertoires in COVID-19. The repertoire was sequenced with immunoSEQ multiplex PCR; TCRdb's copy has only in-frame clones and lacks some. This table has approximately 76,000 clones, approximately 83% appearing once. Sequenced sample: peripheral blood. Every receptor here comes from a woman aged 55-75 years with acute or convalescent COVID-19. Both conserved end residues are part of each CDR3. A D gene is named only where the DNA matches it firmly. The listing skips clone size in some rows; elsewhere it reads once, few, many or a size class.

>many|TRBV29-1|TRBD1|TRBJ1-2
TGCAGCGCTGGACAGGGTCAATTGGATGGCTACACCTTC
CSAGQGQLDGYTF
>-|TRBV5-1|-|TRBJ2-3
TGCGCCAGCAGCTTGGCCACCAGGGGGGACACAGATACGCAGTATTTT
CASSLATRGDTDTQYF
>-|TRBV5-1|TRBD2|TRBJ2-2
TGCGCCAGCAGCTTACTAGCGGGGAACACCGGGGAGCTGTTTTTT
CASSLLAGNTGELFF
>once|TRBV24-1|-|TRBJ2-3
TGTGCCACCAGTGCTCCAAACCGGGGAGGCACAGATACGCAGTATTTT
CATSAPNRGGTDTQYF
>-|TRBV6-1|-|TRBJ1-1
TGTGCCAGCAGTGAACCGGGGGGACGGAACACTGAAGCTTTCTTT
CASSEPGGRNTEAFF
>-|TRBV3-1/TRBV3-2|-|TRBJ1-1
TGTGCCAGCAGCCAAGATTTGGTCGTGGGCAGGGGTGGCACTGAAGCTTTCTTT
CASSQDLVVGRGGTEAFF
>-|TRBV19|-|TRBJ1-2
TGTGCCAGTAGGAAAGGAGGCGAGTTGGGCTACACCTTC
CASRKGGELGYTF
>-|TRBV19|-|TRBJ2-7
TGTGCCAGTAGTAAGCAGGGGCAAGGCTACGAGCAGTACTTC
CASSKQGQGYEQYF
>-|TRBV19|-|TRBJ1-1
TGTGCCAGTAGTACTACAGGGAACACTGAAGCTTTCTTT
CASSTTGNTEAFF
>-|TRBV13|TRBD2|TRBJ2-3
TGTGCCAGCAGCTCCGGGACTACCACAGATACGCAGTATTTT
CASSSGTTTDTQYF
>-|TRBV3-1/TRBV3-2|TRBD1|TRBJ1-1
TGTGCCAGCAGCCTCCAGGGGGCCCCCACCCAAGCTTTCTTT
CASSLQGAPTQAFF
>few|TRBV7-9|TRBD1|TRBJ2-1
TGTGCCAGCAGCAGGGGATGGGACAGGGGGTCTTACAATGAGCAGTTCTTC
CASSRGWDRGSYNEQFF
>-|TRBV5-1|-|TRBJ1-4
TGCGCCAGCAGCGAAATGACAGGAAACCAAGAAAAACTGTTTTTT
CASSEMTGNQEKLFF
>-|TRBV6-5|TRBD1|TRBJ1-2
TGTGCCAGCAGTTATCTTACGGGACAGGGGTATGGCTACACCTTC
CASSYLTGQGYGYTF
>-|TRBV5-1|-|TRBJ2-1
TGCGCCAGCAGCTTGGAGAGGAGCAGGGCTGTAAGTGAGCAGTTCTTC
CASSLERSRAVSEQFF
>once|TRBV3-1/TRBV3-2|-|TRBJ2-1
TGTGCCAGCAGCCATCGGAATGAGCAGTTCTTC
CASSHRNEQFF
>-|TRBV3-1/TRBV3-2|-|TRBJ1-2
TGTGCCAGCAGCCCCTCCGGTAGGAGTCGGAACTATGGCTACACCTTC
CASSPSGRSRNYGYTF
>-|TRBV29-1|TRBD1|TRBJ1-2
TGCAGCGCCAGGACCAGGGGGCAGGATGGCTACACCTTC
CSARTRGQDGYTF
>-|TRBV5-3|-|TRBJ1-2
TGTGCCAGAAGCTTGAGGGGCGGCCACTATGGCTACACCTTC
CARSLRGGHYGYTF
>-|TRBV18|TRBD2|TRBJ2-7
TGTGCCAGCTCACCAGACACGGCGGGGGACGAGCAGTACTTC
CASSPDTAGDEQYF
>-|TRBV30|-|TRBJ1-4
TGTGCCTGGAAGGCTGGAGAGAATGAAAAACTGTTTTTT
CAWKAGENEKLFF
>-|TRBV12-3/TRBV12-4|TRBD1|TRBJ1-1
TGTGCCAGCAAAAAACAGGGGGGGAATGAAGCTTTCTTT
CASKKQGGNEAFF
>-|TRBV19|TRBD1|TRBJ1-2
TGTGCCAGTCTGAGGGACAGGGGTGGAGGAGGCTACACCTTC
CASLRDRGGGGYTF
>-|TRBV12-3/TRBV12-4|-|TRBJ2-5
TGTGCCAGCACCTGGGGGGAAGAGACCCAGTACTTC
CASTWGEETQYF
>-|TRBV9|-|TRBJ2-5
TGTGCCAGCAGCGTAGGAATACTGAAGCAAGAGACCCAGTACTTC
CASSVGILKQETQYF
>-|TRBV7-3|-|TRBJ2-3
TGTGCCAGCAGCTTAAACCCCCTAAGCACAGATACGCAGTATTTT
CASSLNPLSTDTQYF
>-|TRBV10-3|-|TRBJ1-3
TGTGCCATCAGTGTGGGGACACCTAACTCTGGAAACACCATATATTTT
CAISVGTPNSGNTIYF
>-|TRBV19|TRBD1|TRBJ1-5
TGTGCTACGGCAGGGGGAAGCCAGCCCCAGCATTTT
CATAGGSQPQHF
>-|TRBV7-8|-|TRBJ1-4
TGTGCCAGCGGAAGGGGTACCGGGCGTAATGAAAAACTGTTTTTT
CASGRGTGRNEKLFF